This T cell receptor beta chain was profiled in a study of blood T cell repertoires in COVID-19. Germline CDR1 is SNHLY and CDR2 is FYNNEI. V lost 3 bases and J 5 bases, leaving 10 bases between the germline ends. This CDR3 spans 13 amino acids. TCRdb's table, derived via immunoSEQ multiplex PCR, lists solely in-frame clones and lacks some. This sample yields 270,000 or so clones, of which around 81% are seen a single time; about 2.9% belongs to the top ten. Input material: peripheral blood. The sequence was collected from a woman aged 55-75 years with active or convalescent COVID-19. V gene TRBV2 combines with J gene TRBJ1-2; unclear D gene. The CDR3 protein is CASSEPVPYGYTF. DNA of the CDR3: TGTGCCAGCAGTGAGCCAGTACCATATGGCTACACCTTC.